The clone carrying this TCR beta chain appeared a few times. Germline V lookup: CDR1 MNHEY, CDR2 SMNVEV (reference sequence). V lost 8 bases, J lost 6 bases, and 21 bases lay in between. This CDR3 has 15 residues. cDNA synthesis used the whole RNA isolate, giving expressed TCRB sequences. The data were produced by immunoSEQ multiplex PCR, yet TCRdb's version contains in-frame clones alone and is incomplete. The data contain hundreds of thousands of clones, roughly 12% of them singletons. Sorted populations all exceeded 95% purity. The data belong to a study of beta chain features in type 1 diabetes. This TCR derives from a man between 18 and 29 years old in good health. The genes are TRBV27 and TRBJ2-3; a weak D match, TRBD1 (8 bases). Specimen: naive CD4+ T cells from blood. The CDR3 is CASHIGEGDRDTQYF. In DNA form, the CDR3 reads TGTGCCAGCCACATCGGGGAGGGGGACAGGGATACGCAGTATTTT.